This entry describes one T cell receptor (beta chain). Germline assignment: CDR1 MGHRA and CDR2 YSYEKL. The CDR3 sequence is 16 residues long. Trimming removed 1 base from V and 1 base from J, with 14 bases in between. The entry originates in a study of shared clonotypes between healthy human individuals. Study-level information: Three plates were used per donor for CD4 naive, three for CD4 memory, two for CD8 naive and one for CD8 memory.

Positively selected for CCR7, the CD45RO-negative cells used as naive CD8 cells excluded terminally differentiated effector memory CD45RA+ cells. The repertoire was sequenced with immunoSEQ multiplex PCR; TCRdb's copy has only in-frame clones and lacks some. The sample lists millions of clones, about 95% occurring once. Input material: naive CD8+ T cells sorted from blood. The rearrangement links TRBV4-1 to TRBJ2-7, with D maybe TRBD1 (6 bases). This receptor was obtained from a man younger than 35 in good health. The CDR3 here is CASSQVGTLTSYEQYF. The CDR3 nucleotides are TGCGCCAGCAGCCAAGTCGGGACACTAACTTCCTACGAGCAGTACTTC.